Reported below is one T cell receptor (beta chain). This record comes from a study of T cell changes during pregnancy in multiple sclerosis. Profiling relied on immunoSEQ multiplex PCR, and the TCRdb table lists in-frame clones only, not all of them. The sample lists more than 80,000 clones; around 90% were seen once. Germline CDR1 is SGHTA and CDR2 is FQGNSA. V lost 3 bases to trimming and J lost 2 bases, with 7 bases between them. There are 13 residues in the CDR3. The chain uses TRBV7-2 and TRBJ2-5, with D tentatively TRBD2 (5 bases). Material: PBMCs, obtained in the first trimester of pregnancy. This TCR came from a female donor in good health, serving as a control in a pregnancy study. Some clones in this sample may be carry-over from other donors' samples. CDR3 loop: CASSFQRQETQYF. The CDR3 nucleotides are TGTGCCAGCAGCTTTCAGCGGCAAGAGACCCAGTACTTC.